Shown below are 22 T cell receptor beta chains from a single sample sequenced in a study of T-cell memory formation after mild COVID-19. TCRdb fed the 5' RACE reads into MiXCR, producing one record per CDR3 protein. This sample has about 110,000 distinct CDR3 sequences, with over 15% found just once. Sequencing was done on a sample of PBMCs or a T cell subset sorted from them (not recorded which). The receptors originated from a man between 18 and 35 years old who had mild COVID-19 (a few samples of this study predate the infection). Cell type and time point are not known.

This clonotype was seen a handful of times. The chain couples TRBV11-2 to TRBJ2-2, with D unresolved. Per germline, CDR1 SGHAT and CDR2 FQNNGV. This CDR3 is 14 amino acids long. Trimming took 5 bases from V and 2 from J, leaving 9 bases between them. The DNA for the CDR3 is TGTGCCAGCAGCCAGACAAGAAACACCGGGGAGCTGTTTTTT. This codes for CASSQTRNTGELFF.

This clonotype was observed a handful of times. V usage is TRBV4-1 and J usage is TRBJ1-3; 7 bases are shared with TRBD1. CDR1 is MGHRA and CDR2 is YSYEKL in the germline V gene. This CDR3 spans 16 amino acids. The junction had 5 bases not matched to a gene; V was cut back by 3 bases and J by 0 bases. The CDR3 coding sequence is TGCGCCAGCAGCCATCCCGGGACAGTCTCTGGAAACACCATATATTTT. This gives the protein CASSHPGTVSGNTIYF.

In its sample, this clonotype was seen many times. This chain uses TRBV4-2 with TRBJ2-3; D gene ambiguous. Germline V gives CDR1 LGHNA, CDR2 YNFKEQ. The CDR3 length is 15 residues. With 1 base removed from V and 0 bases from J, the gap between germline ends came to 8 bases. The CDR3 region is CASSQGLSSTDTQYF. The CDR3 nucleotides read TGTGCCAGCAGCCAAGGGTTATCTAGCACAGATACGCAGTATTTT.

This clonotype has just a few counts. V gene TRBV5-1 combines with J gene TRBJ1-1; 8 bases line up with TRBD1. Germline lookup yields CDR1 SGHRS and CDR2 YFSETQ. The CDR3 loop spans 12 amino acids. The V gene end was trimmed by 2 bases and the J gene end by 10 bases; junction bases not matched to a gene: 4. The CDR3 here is CASSFGQGGAFF. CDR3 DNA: TGCGCCAGCAGCTTCGGACAGGGAGGAGCTTTCTTT.

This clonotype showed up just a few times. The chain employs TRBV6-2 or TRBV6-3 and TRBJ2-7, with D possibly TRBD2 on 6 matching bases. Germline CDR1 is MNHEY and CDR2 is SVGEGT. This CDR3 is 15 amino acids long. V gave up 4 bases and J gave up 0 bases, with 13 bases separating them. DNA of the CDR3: TGTGCCAGCAGTTCCGCGGGGCTTCACTCCTACGAGCAGTACGTC. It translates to CASSSAGLHSYEQYV.

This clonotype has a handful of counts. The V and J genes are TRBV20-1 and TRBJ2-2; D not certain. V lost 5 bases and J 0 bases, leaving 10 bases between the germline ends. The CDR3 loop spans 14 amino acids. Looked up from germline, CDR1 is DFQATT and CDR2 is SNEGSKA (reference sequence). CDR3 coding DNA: TGCAGTGCTGCATCAGGCGCGAACACCGGGGAGCTGTTTTTT. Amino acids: CSAASGANTGELFF.

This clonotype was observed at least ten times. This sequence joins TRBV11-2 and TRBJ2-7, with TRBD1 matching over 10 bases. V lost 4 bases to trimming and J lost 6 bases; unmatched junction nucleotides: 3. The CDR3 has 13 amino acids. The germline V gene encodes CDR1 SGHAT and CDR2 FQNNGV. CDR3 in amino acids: CASSSGQGSEQYV. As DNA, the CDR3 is TGTGCCAGCAGCTCGGGACAGGGGAGCGAGCAGTACGTC.

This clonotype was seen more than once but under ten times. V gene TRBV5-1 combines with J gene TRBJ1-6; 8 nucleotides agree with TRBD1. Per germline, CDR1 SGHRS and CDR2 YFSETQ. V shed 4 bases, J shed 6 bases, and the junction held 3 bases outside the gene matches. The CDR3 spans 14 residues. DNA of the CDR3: TGCGCCAGCAGCCCGGGACAGGCTAATTCACCCCTCCACTTT. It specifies CASSPGQANSPLHF.

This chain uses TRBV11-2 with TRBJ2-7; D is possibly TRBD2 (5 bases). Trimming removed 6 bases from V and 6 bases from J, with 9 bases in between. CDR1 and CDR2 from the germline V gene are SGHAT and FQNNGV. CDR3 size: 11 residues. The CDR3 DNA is TGTGCCAGCAGGTCAGAGGGCGAGCAGTACTTC. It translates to CASRSEGEQYF.

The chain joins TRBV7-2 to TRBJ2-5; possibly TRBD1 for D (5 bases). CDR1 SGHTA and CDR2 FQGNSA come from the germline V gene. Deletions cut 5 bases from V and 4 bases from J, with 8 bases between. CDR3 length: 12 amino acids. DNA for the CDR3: TGTGCCAGCAGCGTCCAGGGAGAGACCCAGTACTTC. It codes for CASSVQGETQYF.

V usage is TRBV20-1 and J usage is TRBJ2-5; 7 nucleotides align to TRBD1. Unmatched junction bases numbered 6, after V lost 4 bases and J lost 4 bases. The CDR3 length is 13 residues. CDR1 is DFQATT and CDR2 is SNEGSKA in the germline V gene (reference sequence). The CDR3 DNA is TGCAGTGCTAAGGGGGCCATTAGAGAGACCCAGTACTTC. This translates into CSAKGAIRETQYF.

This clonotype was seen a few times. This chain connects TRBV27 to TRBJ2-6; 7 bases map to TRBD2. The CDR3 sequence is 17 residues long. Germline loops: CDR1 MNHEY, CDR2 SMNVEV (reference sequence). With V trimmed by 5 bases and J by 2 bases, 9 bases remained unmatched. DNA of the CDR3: TGTGCCAGCAGTCCCTCGAGCGGGGCTCCTGGGGCCAACGTCCTGACTTTC. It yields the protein CASSPSSGAPGANVLTF.

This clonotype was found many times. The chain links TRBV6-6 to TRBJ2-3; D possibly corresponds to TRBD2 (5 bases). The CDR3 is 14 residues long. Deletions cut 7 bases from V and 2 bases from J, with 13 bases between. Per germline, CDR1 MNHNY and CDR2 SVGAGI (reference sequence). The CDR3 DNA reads TGTGCCAGCACTTTTGGGAGATACACAGATACGCAGTATTTT. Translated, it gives CASTFGRYTDTQYF.

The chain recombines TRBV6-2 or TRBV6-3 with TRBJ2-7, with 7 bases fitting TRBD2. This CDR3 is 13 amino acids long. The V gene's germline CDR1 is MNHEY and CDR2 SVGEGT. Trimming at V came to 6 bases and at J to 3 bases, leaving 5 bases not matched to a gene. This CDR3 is CASSLGTNYEQYV. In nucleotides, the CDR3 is TGTGCCAGCAGCCTGGGGACTAACTACGAGCAGTACGTC.

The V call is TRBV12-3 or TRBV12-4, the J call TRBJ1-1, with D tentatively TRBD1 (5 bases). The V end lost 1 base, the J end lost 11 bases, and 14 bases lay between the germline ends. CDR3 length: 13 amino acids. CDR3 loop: CASSLGPKGMAFF. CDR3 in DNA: TGTGCCAGCAGTTTAGGGCCCAAGGGGATGGCTTTCTTT.

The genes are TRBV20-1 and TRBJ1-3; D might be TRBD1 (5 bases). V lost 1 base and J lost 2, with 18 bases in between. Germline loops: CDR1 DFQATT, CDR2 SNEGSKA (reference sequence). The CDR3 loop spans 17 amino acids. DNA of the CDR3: TGCAGTGCTAGAGGGAGAATAGCAGGGTTCCCTGGAAACACCATATATTTT. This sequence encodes CSARGRIAGFPGNTIYF.

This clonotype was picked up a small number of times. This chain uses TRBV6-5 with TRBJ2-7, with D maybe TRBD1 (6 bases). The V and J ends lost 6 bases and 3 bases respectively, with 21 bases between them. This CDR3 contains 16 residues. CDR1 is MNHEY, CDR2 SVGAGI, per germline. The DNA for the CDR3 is TGTGCCAGCAGATTCTCCGGGACAAGAAATCTCTACGAGCAGTACTTC. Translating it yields CASRFSGTRNLYEQYF.

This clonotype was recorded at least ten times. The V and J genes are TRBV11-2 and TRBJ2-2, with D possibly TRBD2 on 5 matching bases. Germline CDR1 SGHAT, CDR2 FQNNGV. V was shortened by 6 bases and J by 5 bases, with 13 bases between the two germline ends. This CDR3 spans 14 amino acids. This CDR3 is CASSSEGLTGELFF. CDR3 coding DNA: TGTGCCAGCAGTTCAGAGGGCCTGACCGGGGAGCTGTTTTTT.

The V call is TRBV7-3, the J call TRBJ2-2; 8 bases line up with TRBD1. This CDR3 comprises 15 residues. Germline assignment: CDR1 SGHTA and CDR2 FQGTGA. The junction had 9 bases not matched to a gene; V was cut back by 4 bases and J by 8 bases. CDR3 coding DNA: TGTGCCAGCAGCTCAACCGGGACAGGACGGGGGGAGCTGTTTTTT. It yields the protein CASSSTGTGRGELFF.

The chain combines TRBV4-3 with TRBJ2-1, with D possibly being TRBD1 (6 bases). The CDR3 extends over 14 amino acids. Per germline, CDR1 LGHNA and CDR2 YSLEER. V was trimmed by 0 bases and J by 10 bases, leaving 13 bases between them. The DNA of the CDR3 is TGCGCCAGCAGCCAAGACGGTGGGACATCAGAGCAGTTCTTC. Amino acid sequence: CASSQDGGTSEQFF.

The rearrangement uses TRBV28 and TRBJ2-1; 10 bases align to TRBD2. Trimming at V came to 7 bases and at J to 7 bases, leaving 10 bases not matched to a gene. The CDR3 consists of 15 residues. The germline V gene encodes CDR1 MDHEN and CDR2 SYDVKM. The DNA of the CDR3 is TGTGCCAGCAAAGCAGCGGGGGGGCCATTAAATGAGCAGTTCTTC. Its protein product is CASKAAGGPLNEQFF. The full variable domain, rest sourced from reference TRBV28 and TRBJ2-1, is DVKVTQSSRYLVKRTGEKVFLECVQDMDHENMFWYRQDPGLGLRLIYFSYDVKMKEKGDIPEGYSVSREKKERFSLILESASTNQTSMYLCASKAAGGPLNEQFFGPGTRLTVL.

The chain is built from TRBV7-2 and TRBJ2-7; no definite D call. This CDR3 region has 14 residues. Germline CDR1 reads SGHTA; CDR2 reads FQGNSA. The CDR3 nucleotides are TGTGCCAGCAGCTTATCAGGTGGCTCCCACGAGCAGTACGTC. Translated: CASSLSGGSHEQYV.